The entry below describes one TCR beta chain. The antigen it binds to is not known. Base qualities are missing; no much larger clone stands one base away. The sample comes from a study of T cell responses to AZD1222 COVID-19 vaccine (dated by TCRdb to the early 2020s). Looking at the study overall: Because spike-specific TCR depth and breadth did not differ between the two schedules, AZD1222 recipients who got a second dose at roughly 4 weeks were pooled with those who got a second dose at roughly 12 weeks. A total of around 240 trial participants underwent TCR sequencing, of whom roughly 210 had received two doses of AZD1222 and approximately 25 had received two doses of the MenACWY control vaccine. Trial participants were enrolled by age into 18-55, 56-69 and 70-plus year subgroups, with around 150, 28 and 57 TCR-sequenced participants respectively. Overall study results and their limits: Conclusions about previously exposed vaccinees were limited because only six or seven AZD1222 recipients were SARS-CoV-2 seropositive at baseline. In the small 56-69-year group, the increase in depth fell short of significance, most likely because of low power. Reportedly, almost half of the unique spike-specific TCRs recognized epitopes lying outside the regions that are mutated in the B.1.351 and B.1.1.7 variants. CD4 TCRs associated with the vaccine covered the entire spike protein, and the dominant responses were in regions 160-218 and 743-854. Because no day 14 peak-response samples were available, the repertoires could be characterized only after the peak T cell response. After two AZD1222 doses, spike-specific TCR breadth and depth were significantly higher than at day 0 and than in MenACWY recipients. Participants were mostly white British, with more females than males. The authors suggested clonal diversity may have been underestimated.

What this sample's time point label stands for: baseline before first vaccination. Vaccinee samples came from UK trials COV001 and COV002, including a single-blind randomized controlled phase 2/3 trial of AZD1222 (ChAdOx1 nCoV-19) in healthy adults. For TCRbeta chain sequencing, PBMC samples from trial participants were taken at day 0 and at day 28 after the second dose. According to the germline V gene, CDR1 reads KGHSH and CDR2 reads LQKENI. Trimming costs V 3 bases and J 2 bases, and their ends lie 23 bases apart. Measured from the cysteine to the phenylalanine, the CDR3 is 18 residues long. Only the CDR3 portion is preserved as DNA: 54 bases, with reading frame beginning at the first base. The CDR3 regions of human TCRbeta chains were subjected to immunosequencing. The published analysis was carried out like this. TCRs in the repertoires were compared against a reference library of SARS-CoV-2-specific TCRs that had been generated with the MIRA antigen-specificity platform. Breadth was defined as the fraction of unique TCRs that were SARS-CoV-2-associated. Depth was defined as the fraction of total T cells that were SARS-CoV-2-associated. Using the MIRA data, each spike-specific TCR was mapped to the spike region that the TCR reacts to and placed in a CD4 or CD8 class. Log10-transformed breadth and depth values were compared by one-way ANOVA with Sidak's multiple comparisons tests. The table comes from immuneACCESS by way of TCRdb, which keeps in-frame sequences with V and J called. Part of the clones is missing from these tables; in studies checked, under half for an unresolved V gene and the rest for unknown reasons. D and trimming were read from the DNA, whereas the V and J calls and clone size are those reported in that table. This sample holds over 100,000 clones; around 90% were observed only once. The ten largest make up 8.4% of the sample.

The specimen comprised peripheral blood, sampled on day 0 of AZD1222 vaccination. The rearrangement joined TRBV18 to TRBJ2-7, with a weak D call of TRBD2 (7 bases match). The sequence derives from an adult in good health. The CDR3 protein: CASSPRGGGAGTTYEQYF. The bases are TGTGCCAGCTCACCGAGGGGGGGAGGGGCTGGTACTACCTACGAGCAGTACTTC. Joined to the reference TRBV18 and TRBJ2-7 proteins, this CDR3 gives the full variable domain: NAGVMQNPRHLVRRRGQEARLRCSPMKGHSHVYWYRQLPEEGLKFMVYLQKENIIDESGMPKERFSAEFPKEGPSILRIQQVVRGDSAAYFCASSPRGGGAGTTYEQYFGPGTRLTVT.